This TCR beta chain was found in a study of T cells in Graves' hyperthyroidism and ophthalmopathy. Amplification targeted TCR beta CDR3 regions from RNA transcripts. The HTBI primer set served for first-round RT-PCR of the TCR CDR3. TCRdb re-derived calls from the multiplex PCR reads in MiXCR, one entry per CDR3 protein. The sample includes 350,000 to 450,000 distinct CDR3 sequences, about 14% of them seen just once. The V segment lost 4 bases and the J segment 5 bases; nucleotides outside the gene matches: 7. This CDR3 spans 14 amino acids. Per the germline V gene, CDR1 is MNHEY and CDR2 is SMNVEV (reference sequence).

Source material: blood. The source of this sequence is a man in his fifties or sixties with Graves' ophthalmopathy. The rearrangement uses TRBV27 and TRBJ2-7; TRBD1 matches 8 bases. The CDR3 DNA reads as TGTGCCAGCAGTTCCTACAGGGGGAAGGACGAGCAGTACTTC. Its protein is CASSSYRGKDEQYF.